This T cell receptor (beta chain) was sequenced in a study of immune heterogeneity within non-small cell lung tumors. Whole-study context: The tumor set comprised a handful of squamous cell carcinomas and approximately ten non-squamous carcinomas (plus 1 not otherwise specified).

It was a multiplex PCR that amplified TCR beta CDR3, with 32 V and 13 J primers. TCRdb used MiXCR to reprocess the multiplex PCR reads, holding one entry per CDR3 protein. The repertoire holds 9,500 to 11,000 distinct CDR3 sequences, with about a quarter as singletons. V lost 6 bases, J lost 0 bases, and 12 bases lay in between. Germline CDR1 and CDR2: MDHEN and SYDVKM. This CDR3 is built from 15 residues. The study's findings and limits: Each patient's tumor sites shared recurring identical dominant CDR3 beta clonotypes, and individual sites also carried their own high-frequency clones. With local tumor mutational burden, local T-cell clonality showed a moderate but significant correlation (R roughly 0.3).

Concerning this clonotype: Antigen unknown.

The starting template was genomic DNA from bulk tumor, about 600 ng per sample. Primary tumors were biopsied several times each, far apart, intraoperatively. Surgery that was curative in intent was performed on patients with untreated, newly diagnosed non-small cell lung cancer. Donors comprised newly diagnosed non-small cell lung cancer patients undergoing surgery with curative intent. This TCR was sampled from a woman aged 50 to 65 with non-small cell lung cancer. The rearrangement joins TRBV28 to TRBJ2-4; no reliable D call. Sequences were obtained from lung tumor tissue. The CDR3 is CASRPHGLAKNIQYF. The CDR3 region has the DNA TGTGCCAGCAGACCTCACGGCCTAGCCAAAAACATTCAGTACTTC.